This record looks at one TCR beta chain sequence and its context. Its antigen is currently unknown. The sample is drawn from a study of T cell responses to AZD1222 COVID-19 vaccine. Study details: Analyses pooled second doses at about 4 or about 12 weeks.

This CDR3 spans 15 amino acids. With V trimmed by 0 bases and J by 7 bases, 4 bases remained unmatched. The germline gives CDR1 SGHRS, CDR2 YFSETQ. Some clones are missing from TCRdb's copy, which holds only in-frame ones; the method was immunoSEQ multiplex PCR. Of some 49,000 clones in the sample, approximately 80% were seen once. Study results and caveats: Sampling captured repertoires only after the peak T cell response.

This receptor was taken from an adult in good health. This sequence joins TRBV5-1 and TRBJ1-6; 7 bases match TRBD1. Sample: peripheral blood, taken on day 0 of AZD1222 vaccination. For the CDR3, the DNA is TGCGCCAGCAGCTTGGAGACAGGGAAGAATTCACCCCTCCACTTT. It translates to CASSLETGKNSPLHF.